Sequencing of this TCR beta chain was carried out in a study of sequential checkpoint blockade in melanoma (dated by TCRdb to the late 2010s). A note on the overall study: Patients were assigned by 1:1 randomization to either first-line nivolumab followed by ipilimumab (arm A) or ipilimumab followed by nivolumab (arm B). Maintenance nivolumab was given following each of the two trial sequences.

The full study reports these points: The model for predicting response that combines TCR metrics with mutation burden needs to be validated in larger, independent patient cohorts.

A remark on this clone: The antigen it recognizes is unknown. At one end, the junction sequence differs from germline, possibly due to a read error.

Reading the label with the study, this specimen's treatment or condition is: randomized to nivolumab then ipilimumab (arm A) or the reverse (arm B). None of the trial patients had been given prior DNA-damaging chemotherapy. Live CD3+CD8+ cells negative for CD19 and CD56 were sorted from thawed PBMCs on a FACS Aria II flow cytometer. Samples came from patients with melanoma in CheckMate 064, a randomized, open-label phase II trial of sequential checkpoint blockade. Peripheral blood mononuclear cells were collected by leukapheresis, purified with Ficoll-Paque, and frozen in human serum with roughly 9.9% DMSO. Right after sorting, the blood CD3+CD8+ cells were verified to be >98% pure, and DNA extraction followed. Including cysteine and phenylalanine, the CDR3 has 14 amino acids. Only CDR3 DNA remains: 42 bases, in frame from the first base. For CDR1 and CDR2, the germline V gene lists SGHVS and FQNEAQ.

TCRbeta CDR3 regions were immunosequenced from genomic DNA with the immunoSEQ Assay. Genomic DNA was amplified by bias-controlled multiplex PCR before high-throughput sequencing. The source study handled its data this way. To quantify the absolute abundance of each unique TCRbeta CDR3 region, the sequences were collapsed and filtered. Clonality was defined as 1 minus Pielou's evenness and was calculated using productive rearrangements only. A previously published method was used to identify clones with significantly greater frequencies in on-treatment samples than in baseline samples. In TCRdb, the immuneACCESS table is reduced to in-frame sequences with V and J assigned. These tables do not hold every clone; where another copy was compared, an unresolved V gene accounts for under half, and the others remain unexplained. V and J calls and clone size are copied from that table; D and trimming were computed from the DNA. This sample holds about 17,000 clones; more than 65% were observed only once. The top ten constitute under 25% of the sample.

This receptor was taken from a human donor with melanoma. The material was CD8+ T cells sorted from blood (inferred from file names), obtained from a patient given nivolumab and ipilimumab in sequence. The chain links TRBV7-8 with TRBJ2-5; TRBD2 matches 8 bases in the middle. The nucleotides are TGTGCCAGCAGCCCCGAGGGGTGGCGGGGGGCCTCGCACTTC. This gives the protein CASSPEGWRGASHF.